This TCR beta chain appears in the sequencing data of a study of Tregs in tolerant kidney transplant recipients. Sequencing was performed with immunoSEQ multiplex PCR; in TCRdb, only in-frame clones are kept and a portion is missing. The sample gives 15,000 to 20,000 clones, roughly 65% of which show up once; around 3.7% is in the top ten. As regards this clone: Antigen: not known.

The V end lost 6 bases, the J end lost 4 bases, and 9 bases lay between the germline ends. CDR3 length: 12 residues. The germline V gene encodes CDR1 SNHLY and CDR2 FYNNEI. The TCR sequence derives from a human donor in good health. The specimen was Tregs from blood cultured with allogeneic cells. The rearrangement uses TRBV2 and TRBJ1-2; D perhaps matches TRBD1 (5 bases). In DNA, the CDR3 is TGTGCCAGCAGCTATGGGGGCTATGGCTACACCTTC. Translating it yields CASSYGGYGYTF.